This TCR beta chain was profiled in a study of CD8+ T cells in alopecia areata (dated by TCRdb to the late 2010s). Regarding the study in general: Treated patients were enrolled in an open-label pilot trial of oral tofacitinib, 5 to 10 mg twice daily, for moderate-to-severe alopecia areata. Patients on tofacitinib were biopsied at baseline and after 4 and 24 weeks of treatment, and several of the patients also had a later scalp biopsy. Human TCRbeta sequencing covered scalp tissue and sorted CD4+ and CD8+ peripheral blood T cells from patchy and totalis/universalis alopecia areata patients and healthy controls. RNA was extracted with the PAXgene miRNA kit for fixed scalp, the miRNeasy kit for PBMCs, and the RNeasy kit for mouse skin. Patients stayed on tofacitinib for 6 to 18 months and then had 6 months of follow-up off drug so that delayed response and recurrence could be assessed. In treated patients, disease severity was measured using the SALT score, which gives the percentage of scalp surface area affected. TCRbeta CDR3 regions were amplified by immunoSEQ multiplex PCR with 35 Vbeta forward and 13 Jbeta reverse primers. Scalp clonality was compared among normal scalp (n=4), patchy alopecia areata scalp (n=8), and alopecia totalis/universalis scalp (n=8). High-throughput TCRbeta sequencing was used to examine T cell clonal expansion in alopecia areata in both the C3H/HeJ mouse model and human patients. Overall results and qualifications from the work: Compared with normal scalp, lesional scalp, particularly in alopecia totalis/universalis, had higher clonality and more expanded CD8+ clones, which suggests antigenic drive. Because the treated cohort was small and included a single nonresponder, larger studies are needed to assess links between baseline CD8+ expansion and response. During tofacitinib treatment, many expanded lesional clones remained in scalp and blood, and this persistence may partly explain relapse after treatment is stopped. Tofacitinib significantly decreased scalp clonality and the number of expanded CD8+ clones among the top 100 scalp clones. Shared TCR sequences between patients were less evident than in mice, which may be partly attributable to HLA diversity in the patient population. Scalp TCR repertoire analysis is complicated because resident alphabeta T cells in normal human skin are also sequenced, whereas mouse skin is dominated by gammadelta T cells.

Explained via the paper, the time point label denotes: less than five weeks on oral tofacitinib. The treatment or condition tag for this specimen amounts to: oral pan-JAK inhibitor, 5-10 mg twice daily. From alopecia areata patients, peripheral blood was collected along with lesional scalp punch biopsies. PBMCs were isolated by density centrifugation and stained for CD3, CD4 and CD8, and CD4+ and CD8+ T cells were sorted on a FACSAria. This clone has just a few counts. There is no known antigen for this receptor. Base qualities are not at hand, and no much larger clone is one base apart. Distinct nucleotide sequences in the sample also encode this CDR3. From the germline V gene, CDR1 is SGHDT and CDR2 is YYEEEE. The CDR3 runs 13 amino acids, cysteine and phenylalanine included. Only the CDR3 part of the read is kept: 39 bases, read in frame from the first base. Cut back by 3 bases and 2 bases, the V and J ends lie 8 bases apart.

Preparation of the library involved the immunoSEQ multiplex PCR assay. RNA was extracted from all samples and reverse transcribed into cDNA, which served as template for TCR sequencing. First-strand cDNA was synthesized with SuperScript III using a 2:1 mix of oligo-dT and random hexamers. A synthetic immune receptor repertoire was used to assess amplification bias, and residual bias was removed computationally. In the source study's methods: Raw reads were preprocessed to remove errors, and CDR3 was defined according to IMGT conventions as the region from the conserved cysteine to phenylalanine. Clonality was computed as 1 minus the Shannon entropy, with the entropy normalized by log2 of the number of productive unique TCRs. Scalp TCRbeta sequences were cross-referenced with sorted blood CD4 and CD8 repertoires so that the CD4 or CD8 identity of scalp clones could be inferred. Here the immuneACCESS table is served through TCRdb, limited to in-frame sequences with V and J called. Missing clones are a known gap in these copies; in checked studies unresolved V genes cover under half, and the rest lacks a known reason. V and J calls plus clone size are reproduced from that table; the DNA served to infer D and trimming. This sample has about 130,000 clones in its table, and 54% of those were observed once. Clones ranked in the top ten supply about 16% of the sample.

The rearranged chain carries TRBV5-6 and TRBJ1-1; there is no confident call for the D gene. Material: CD8+ T cells sorted from blood, obtained at week 4, from a patient treated with tofacitinib. This TCR derives from a human donor with alopecia areata. The sequenced DNA: TGTGCCAGCAGCTGGGGAGGAAACACTGAAGCTTTCTTT. Its protein is CASSWGGNTEAFF. Beyond the CDR3, the reference TRBV5-6 and TRBJ1-1 genes provide the residues; the full variable domain reads: DAGVTQSPTHLIKTRGQQVTLRCSPKSGHDTVSWYQQALGQGPQFIFQYYEEEERQRGNFPDRFSGHQFPNYSSELNVNALLLGDSALYLCASSWGGNTEAFFGQGTRLTVV.